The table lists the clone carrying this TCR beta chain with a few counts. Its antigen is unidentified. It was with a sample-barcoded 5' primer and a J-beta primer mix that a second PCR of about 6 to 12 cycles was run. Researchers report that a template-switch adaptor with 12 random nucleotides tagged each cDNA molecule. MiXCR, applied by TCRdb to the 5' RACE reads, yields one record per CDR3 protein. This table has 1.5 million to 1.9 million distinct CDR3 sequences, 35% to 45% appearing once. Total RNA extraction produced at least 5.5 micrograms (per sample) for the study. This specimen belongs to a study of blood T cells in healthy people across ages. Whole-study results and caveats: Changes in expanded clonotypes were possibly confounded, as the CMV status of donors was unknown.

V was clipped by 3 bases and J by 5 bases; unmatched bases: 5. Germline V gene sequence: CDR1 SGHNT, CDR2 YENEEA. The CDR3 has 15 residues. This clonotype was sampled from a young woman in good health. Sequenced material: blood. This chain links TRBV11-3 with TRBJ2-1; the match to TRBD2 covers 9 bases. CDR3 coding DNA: TGTGCCAGCAGCTTTAGCGGGAGCGAGGACAATGAGCAGTTCTTC. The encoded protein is CASSFSGSEDNEQFF.